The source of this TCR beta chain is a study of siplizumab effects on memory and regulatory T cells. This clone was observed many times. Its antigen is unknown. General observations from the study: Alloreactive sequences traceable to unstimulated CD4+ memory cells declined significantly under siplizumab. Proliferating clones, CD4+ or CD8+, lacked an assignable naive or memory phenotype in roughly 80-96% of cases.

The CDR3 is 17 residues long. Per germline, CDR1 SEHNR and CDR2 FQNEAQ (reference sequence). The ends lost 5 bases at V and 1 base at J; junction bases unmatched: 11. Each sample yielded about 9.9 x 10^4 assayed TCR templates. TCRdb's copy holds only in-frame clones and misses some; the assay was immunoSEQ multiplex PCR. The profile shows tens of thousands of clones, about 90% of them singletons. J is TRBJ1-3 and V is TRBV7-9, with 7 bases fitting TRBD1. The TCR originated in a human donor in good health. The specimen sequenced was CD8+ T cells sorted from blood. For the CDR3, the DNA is TGTGCCAGCAGCGCTAACCGGGACAGATATTCTGGAAACACCATATATTTT. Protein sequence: CASSANRDRYSGNTIYF.